These 10 T cell receptor beta chains share one sample of origin, sequenced in a study of spatial heterogeneity in lung cancer. TCRdb independently ran MiXCR on the 5' RACE reads; one entry per CDR3 protein. This sample has about 13,000 distinct CDR3 sequences, with roughly 5.2% found just once. The time point is: sample taken at primary tumor resection. Extraction of whole RNA from tumor, nontumor lung or frozen PBMC preceded unsorted sequencing. The sequenced sample was lung tumor tissue, obtained at surgery. Receptor source: a human donor with early-stage non-small cell lung cancer.

Of note for this clonotype: Since the library was made to target alpha chains, this beta chain is a stray read and its abundance is not meaningful. This chain connects TRBV2 to TRBJ2-1, with D unresolved. Germline V gene data show CDR1 as SNHLY and CDR2 as FYNNEI. V was shortened by 6 bases and J by 11 bases, with 11 bases between the two germline ends. CDR3 length: 11 amino acids. In DNA form, the CDR3 reads TGTGCCAGCAGCCTGGACGGACAGCAGTTCTTC. This encodes CASSLDGQQFF.

By its share, this clonotype is medium-sized. Because the library targeted alpha chains, this beta chain is an off-target read whose size means little. V usage is TRBV11-2 and J usage is TRBJ1-3; TRBD1 might be the D (6 bases). This CDR3 spans 15 amino acids. The V end was cut by 3 bases, the J end by 4 bases, with 13 bases between. CDR1 and CDR2 from the germline V gene are SGHAT and FQNNGV. The CDR3 loop is CASSLEWTEGNTIYF. The CDR3 nucleotides are TGTGCCAGCAGCTTGGAGTGGACAGAAGGAAACACCATATATTTT.

This clonotype has ten or more counts. Because the library targeted alpha chains, this beta chain is an off-target read whose size means little. The chain employs TRBV7-9 and TRBJ2-7; 12 nucleotides match TRBD2. Germline V gene data show CDR1 as SEHNR and CDR2 as FQNEAQ (reference sequence). The CDR3 totals 15 residues. V trimming: 3 bases; J trimming: 1 base; junction bases outside the gene matches: 1. The chain's CDR3 is CASSFGLAGSYEQYV. DNA of the CDR3: TGTGCCAGCAGCTTTGGACTAGCGGGGTCCTACGAGCAGTACGTC.

This clonotype was found many times. A library prepared for alpha chains yielded this beta chain as an off-target read; its size is of little meaning. This chain joins TRBV7-3 and TRBJ2-1; unclear D gene. The germline V gene encodes CDR1 SGHTA and CDR2 FQGTGA. V lost 1 base to trimming and J lost 8 bases, with 9 bases between them. The length of the CDR3 is 13 residues. The CDR3 DNA follows: TGTGCCAGCAGCTTAAACTACCAATATGAGCAGTTCTTC. Translating it yields CASSLNYQYEQFF.

This clonotype has at least ten counts. With the library built for alpha chains, this beta chain is off target and its frequency is not meaningful. The rearrangement joins TRBV5-5 to TRBJ1-2; D is unresolved. The CDR3 consists of 12 residues. Germline CDR1 and CDR2: SGHKS and YYEKEE (reference sequence). V was cut by 4 bases and J by 0 bases, with 4 bases left in between. Written as DNA, the CDR3 is TGTGCCAGCAGCGACTCTAACTATGGCTACACCTTC. It specifies CASSDSNYGYTF.

The table lists this clonotype with many counts. As an off-target read in a library built for alpha chains, this beta chain has a frequency of little significance. The V gene is TRBV10-3, the J gene TRBJ2-5, with D possibly called TRBD1 or TRBD2 (5 bases each). The CDR3 extends over 15 amino acids. V gave up 5 bases and J gave up 4 bases, with 17 bases separating them. Germline V gene sequence: CDR1 ENHRY, CDR2 SYGVKD. CDR3 protein: CAISPGRVPGETQYF. CDR3 in DNA: TGTGCCATCAGTCCAGGGAGAGTTCCGGGAGAGACCCAGTACTTC.

This clonotype was seen only a few times. This beta chain is an unintended read in a library built for alpha chains; its size means little. V is TRBV27 and J is TRBJ1-3; D is possibly TRBD1 (5 bases). V lost 6 bases and J 8 bases, leaving 20 bases between the germline ends. The CDR3 covers 15 residues. CDR1 is MNHEY, CDR2 SMNVEV, per germline (reference sequence). The chain's CDR3 is CASRRRGAGEDTIYF. The CDR3 DNA sequence: TGTGCCAGCAGGAGACGGGGCGCTGGGGAGGACACCATATATTTT.

This clonotype was seen repeatedly, ten times or more. Since the library was made to target alpha chains, this beta chain is a stray read and its abundance is not meaningful. The V and J genes are TRBV18 and TRBJ1-5; 7 bases agree with TRBD1. This CDR3 has 14 residues. CDR1 is KGHSH and CDR2 is LQKENI in the germline V gene. The V and J ends lost 3 bases and 3 bases, in that order; junction bases with no gene match: 2. The CDR3 loop is CASSPGQNNQPQHF. In DNA, the CDR3 is TGTGCCAGCTCACCGGGACAGAACAATCAGCCCCAGCATTTT.

This clonotype has ten or more counts. This beta chain is an unintended read in a library built for alpha chains; its size means little. The chain employs TRBV7-2 and TRBJ2-2, with 11 nucleotides matching TRBD2. The CDR3 length is 17 residues. The trim removed 5 bases at V and 5 bases at J, leaving 10 bases unmatched. Germline V gene sequence: CDR1 SGHTA, CDR2 FQGNSA. The CDR3 nucleotides are TGTGCCAGCAGCGAACCGATGAGGACTAGCGGGACCGGGGAGCTGTTTTTT. It translates to CASSEPMRTSGTGELFF.

This clonotype has ten or more counts. This beta chain is a stray read from a library made for alpha chains; its abundance is not meaningful. The chain carries TRBV7-9 and TRBJ2-7; 10 bases map to TRBD1. Trimming removed 8 bases from V and 4 bases from J; junction bases left unmatched: 8. This CDR3 is 14 amino acids long. Germline lookup yields CDR1 SEHNR and CDR2 FQNEAQ (reference sequence). CDR3: CASGKDRGKYEQYF. In DNA form, the CDR3 reads TGTGCCAGCGGGAAGGACAGGGGGAAGTACGAGCAGTACTTC.